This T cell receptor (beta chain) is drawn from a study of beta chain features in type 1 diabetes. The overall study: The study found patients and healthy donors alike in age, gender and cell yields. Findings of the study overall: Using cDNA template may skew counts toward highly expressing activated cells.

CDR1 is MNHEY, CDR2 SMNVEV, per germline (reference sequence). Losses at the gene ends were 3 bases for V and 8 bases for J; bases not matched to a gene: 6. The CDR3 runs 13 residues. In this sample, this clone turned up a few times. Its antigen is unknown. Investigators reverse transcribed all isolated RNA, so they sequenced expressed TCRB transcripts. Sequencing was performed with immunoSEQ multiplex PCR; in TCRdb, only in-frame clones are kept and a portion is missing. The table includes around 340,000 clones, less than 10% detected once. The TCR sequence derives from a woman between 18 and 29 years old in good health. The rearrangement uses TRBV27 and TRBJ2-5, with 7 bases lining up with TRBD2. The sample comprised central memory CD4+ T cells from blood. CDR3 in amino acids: CASSLAGAETQYF. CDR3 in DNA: TGTGCCAGCAGTTTGGCGGGAGCTGAAACCCAGTACTTC.